This TCR beta chain comes out of a study of beta chain features in type 1 diabetes. Study-level points and caveats: Patients with Type 1 diabetes showed moderately but significantly shorter TCRB CDR3s in all four CD4+ subsets. Reads derived from cDNA could over-represent cells showing high TCR expression.

With respect to this clone: Its antigen is undetermined.

Per the germline V gene, CDR1 is MDHEN and CDR2 is SYDVKM. This CDR3 comprises 15 residues. Deletions cut 3 bases from V and 2 bases from J, with 12 bases between. The whole isolated RNA underwent reverse transcription, so sequencing captured expressed TCRB transcripts. Sequenced naive, central memory and regulatory T cell samples produced an average of about 3.7 million reads. Some clones are missing from TCRdb's copy, which holds only in-frame ones; the method was immunoSEQ multiplex PCR. The data show hundreds of thousands of clones, with 11% to 15% seen just once and 0.035% to 0.04% held by the top ten.

This sequence originates from a man between 18 and 35 years old with type 1 diabetes. The sequencing input was naive CD4+ T cells from blood. V and J are TRBV28 and TRBJ2-3; D gene ambiguous. The CDR3 DNA is TGTGCCAGCAGTTTGGGAATAGCAAACACAGATACGCAGTATTTT. Encoded protein: CASSLGIANTDTQYF. The whole variable domain, filled in from reference TRBV28 and TRBJ2-3, reads DVKVTQSSRYLVKRTGEKVFLECVQDMDHENMFWYRQDPGLGLRLIYFSYDVKMKEKGDIPEGYSVSREKKERFSLILESASTNQTSMYLCASSLGIANTDTQYFGPGTRLTVL.